The present TCR beta chain was sequenced within a study of CD8 T cells in Susac syndrome. This CDR3 is built from 12 residues. V was pared by 2 bases and J by 8 bases, with 6 bases between. The RNA, 0.5 to 1 ug, was put through reverse transcription using random hexamers. A single record per CDR3 protein comes from TCRdb applying MiXCR to the immunoSEQ multiplex PCR reads. The sample lists roughly 200,000 distinct CDR3 sequences; roughly 94% were seen once. The V call is TRBV12-3 or TRBV12-4, the J call TRBJ2-2; a possible D gene is TRBD1 (5 bases). Sequenced sample: CD4+ T cells from PBMCs. The receptor was isolated from a human donor with Susac syndrome. The CDR3 region is CASSLRGGELFF. CDR3 DNA: TGTGCCAGCAGTTTAAGGGGAGGGGAGCTGTTTTTT.